Following are 28 T cell receptor beta chains from one sample sequenced in a study of blood T cell repertoires in COVID-19. Assay: immunoSEQ multiplex PCR; the TCRdb copy retains only in-frame clones and omits some. The table includes 70,000 to 75,000 clones, roughly 80% detected once. The sample taken for sequencing was peripheral blood. These receptors originate from a woman aged 55-75 years with acute or convalescent COVID-19.

This clone was observed a single time. V gene TRBV20-1 combines with J gene TRBJ1-1; D perhaps matches TRBD1 (6 bases). Trimming took 0 bases from V and 8 from J, leaving 7 bases between them. CDR1 and CDR2 (germline): DFQATT, SNEGSKA (reference sequence). The CDR3 has 11 residues. The CDR3 region has the DNA TGCAGTGCTAGAGAAGGGGGAGAAGCTTTCTTT. Its translation: CSAREGGEAFF.

The V gene is TRBV19, the J gene TRBJ2-7; TRBD2 aligns across 10 bases. CDR1 is LNHDA and CDR2 is SQIVND in the germline V gene (reference sequence). Trimming at V came to 6 bases and at J to 4 bases, leaving 9 bases not matched to a gene. The CDR3 extends over 15 amino acids. The CDR3 DNA reads as TGTGCCAGTAGCTCAAGCGGGAGGGCCGTGTACGAGCAGTACTTC. Amino acids: CASSSSGRAVYEQYF.

The gene calls are TRBV5-4 and TRBJ2-1; a possible D gene is TRBD2 (5 bases). This CDR3 has 15 amino acids. From germline, CDR1 is SGHNT and CDR2 YYREEE (reference sequence). Trimming took off 3 bases at V and 6 bases at J, with 16 bases between the two ends. CDR3 nucleotides: TGTGCCAGCAGCTCTTCTGGCTATCGGGGCAATGAGCAGTTCTTC. It specifies CASSSSGYRGNEQFF.

This clone has just one count. V and J are TRBV5-1 and TRBJ1-4; D might be TRBD1 (5 bases). Germline CDR1 is SGHRS and CDR2 is YFSETQ. V lost 0 bases to trimming and J lost 4 bases, with 10 bases between them. The CDR3 covers 15 residues. CDR3 amino acids: CASSLEGFYNEKLFF. DNA of the CDR3: TGCGCCAGCAGCTTGGAGGGGTTCTATAATGAAAAACTGTTTTTT.

This clone was counted a single time. The CDR3 region is CASGLAGGNEQFF. The CDR3 DNA reads as TGCGCCAGCGGACTAGCGGGGGGAAATGAGCAGTTCTTC. This rearrangement joins TRBV10-1 to TRBJ2-1; 14 nucleotides line up with TRBD2. V was pared by 8 bases and J by 7 bases, with 1 base of the junction left unmatched. CDR3 length: 13 residues. The germline V gene encodes CDR1 WNHNN and CDR2 SYGVQD (reference sequence).

The rearrangement uses TRBV3-1 (or the pseudogene TRBV3-2) and TRBJ2-2; possibly TRBD2 for D (5 bases). Germline V gene data show CDR1 as LGHDT and CDR2 as YNNKEL (reference sequence). V was pared by 4 bases and J by 7 bases, with 19 bases between. The CDR3 is 16 residues long. CDR3 sequence reads: CASSPGLSPRGGELFF. DNA for the CDR3: TGTGCCAGCAGCCCCGGACTCAGTCCACGGGGCGGGGAGCTGTTTTTT.

The rearrangement joins TRBV27 to TRBJ1-1; TRBD1 matches 10 bases. CDR1 MNHEY and CDR2 SMNVEV come from the germline V gene (reference sequence). The ends lost 10 bases at V and 5 bases at J; junction bases unmatched: 7. There are 13 residues in the CDR3. CDR3 DNA sequence: TGTGCCACCAGGGGACAGGGGAGGACTGAAGCTTTCTTT. It translates to CATRGQGRTEAFF.

The chain recombines TRBV18 with TRBJ1-5; D is unresolved. The length of the CDR3 is 14 residues. Trimming removed 4 bases from V and 3 bases from J, with 10 bases in between. Germline V lookup: CDR1 KGHSH, CDR2 LQKENI. For the CDR3, the DNA is TGTGCCAGCTCACACCGACTCTCCAATCAGCCCCAGCATTTT. Encoded protein: CASSHRLSNQPQHF.

This chain uses TRBV9 with TRBJ1-4; 8 bases fit TRBD1. With 0 bases clipped from V and 8 bases from J, the junction kept 6 bases outside the gene matches. This CDR3 contains 15 residues. Germline loops: CDR1 SGDLS, CDR2 YYNGEE. The CDR3, as DNA: TGTGCCAGCAGCGTAGGGACAGGGAGGAACGAAAAACTGTTTTTT. This translates into CASSVGTGRNEKLFF. The full variable domain, in which reference TRBV9 and TRBJ1-4 provide the parts outside the CDR3, is DSGVTQTPKHLITATGQRVTLRCSPRSGDLSVYWYQQSLDQGLQFLIQYYNGEERAKGNILERFSAQQFPDLHSELNLSSLELGDSALYFCASSVGTGRNEKLFFGSGTQLSVL.

The rearrangement uses TRBV9 and TRBJ2-3; TRBD1 is a possible D gene (6 bases). The V end was cut by 0 bases, the J end by 3 bases, with 11 bases between. Germline CDR1 reads SGDLS; CDR2 reads YYNGEE. The CDR3 sequence is 15 residues long. In DNA, the CDR3 is TGTGCCAGCAGCGTAGCGTGGGGGCCGACAGATACGCAGTATTTT. It specifies CASSVAWGPTDTQYF.

The chain is built from TRBV5-1 and TRBJ2-3, with 9 nucleotides matching TRBD1. V was pared by 4 bases and J by 6 bases, with 12 bases of the junction left unmatched. The germline gives CDR1 SGHRS, CDR2 YFSETQ. The CDR3 has 16 residues. CDR3: CASSLGQGRVVDTQYF. The CDR3 DNA follows: TGCGCCAGCAGCCTAGGACAGGGGCGGGTGGTGGATACGCAGTATTTT.

This chain's CDR3 is CASSLAGRIRGPTEAFF. The CDR3 DNA follows: TGTGCCAGCAGCTTGGCGGGTCGAATCAGGGGGCCCACTGAAGCTTTCTTT. V gene TRBV5-5 combines with J gene TRBJ1-1; 8 bases fit TRBD1. Germline CDR1 is SGHKS and CDR2 is YYEKEE (reference sequence). V lost 0 bases and J lost 4; bases outside the gene matches: 11. The CDR3 loop spans 17 amino acids.

Comment on this clone: The junction departs from the called germline gene at one end, perhaps through a read error. V and J are TRBV5-6 and TRBJ2-3, with 7 bases lining up with TRBD1. This CDR3 spans 14 amino acids. Germline V gene lookup returns CDR1 SGHDT and CDR2 YYEEEE. The CDR3 region has the DNA TGTGCCAGCAGCTTGGCAGGCATAGGGGGCGTTGAGGAATTT. Amino acid sequence: CASSLAGIGGVEEF.

The rearrangement links TRBV28 to TRBJ1-4; no definite D call. CDR1 and CDR2 from the germline V gene are MDHEN and SYDVKM. The germline V and J ends were trimmed by 4 bases and 4 bases, with 7 bases remaining between them. The CDR3 consists of 13 residues. The CDR3, as DNA: TGTGCCAGCAGTTCCAGATTTAATGAAAAACTGTTTTTT. Translation: CASSSRFNEKLFF.

The chain carries TRBV7-7 and TRBJ1-6; possible D gene TRBD1, 5 bases. The CDR3 consists of 14 residues. Trimming pared 6 bases from V and 7 bases from J, leaving 13 bases between. Germline CDR1 SSHAT, CDR2 FNYEAQ (reference sequence). In nucleotides, the CDR3 is TGTGCCAGCAGGAGCAGGGCCAGCAATTCACCCCTCCACTTT. It yields the protein CASRSRASNSPLHF.

With regard to this clone: Other DNA sequences within the sample encode an identical CDR3. This chain joins TRBV10-3 and TRBJ1-2, with TRBD1 matching over 9 bases. The J segment lost 3 bases and the V segment lost 6 bases, leaving 5 bases of the junction unmatched. The CDR3 extends over 14 amino acids. The germline gives CDR1 ENHRY, CDR2 SYGVKD. Here the CDR3 DNA reads TGTGCCATCAGCCTGGGACAGGGCGACTATGGCTACACCTTC. Translation gives CAISLGQGDYGYTF.

The rearrangement uses TRBV2 and TRBJ2-1; TRBD2 aligns across 8 bases. The CDR3 contains 15 residues. Germline V gives CDR1 SNHLY, CDR2 FYNNEI. The V gene end was trimmed by 4 bases and the J gene end by 2 bases; junction bases not matched to a gene: 4. The chain's CDR3 is CASSGERGTYNEQFF. The CDR3 DNA is TGTGCCAGCAGTGGCGAGCGGGGGACCTACAATGAGCAGTTCTTC.

The chain joins TRBV6-6 to TRBJ1-1; D perhaps matches TRBD1 (6 bases). Trimming stripped 6 bases from V and 5 bases from J, with 16 bases between. CDR1 is MNHNY, CDR2 SVGAGI, per germline (reference sequence). This CDR3 comprises 14 residues. For the CDR3, the DNA is TGTGCCAGCAGATATGGGGGAGGGGGAACTGAAGCTTTCTTT. As protein: CASRYGGGGTEAFF.

The chain uses TRBV10-3 and TRBJ1-2, with TRBD1 identical over 7 bases. The CDR3 contains 17 residues. Germline assignment: CDR1 ENHRY and CDR2 SYGVKD. After removal of 6 bases from V and 0 bases from J, the junction contained 13 bases not matched to a gene. The CDR3 bases are TGTGCCATCAGCTGGGACAGATCGCAAATACCTAACTATGGCTACACCTTC. The encoded protein is CAISWDRSQIPNYGYTF.

The J gene is TRBJ1-2, the V gene TRBV5-4; unclear D gene. Germline V gives CDR1 SGHNT, CDR2 YYREEE (reference sequence). Trimming took off 0 bases at V and 2 bases at J, with 5 bases between the two ends. This CDR3 region has 13 residues. The CDR3 sequence: CASSLDRNYGYTF. For the CDR3, the DNA is TGTGCCAGCAGCTTGGACCGGAACTATGGCTACACCTTC.

The chain links TRBV3-1 (or the pseudogene TRBV3-2) to TRBJ2-1; TRBD2 agrees at 8 bases. V shed 1 base and J 1 base; nucleotides not matched to a gene: 3. The germline V gene encodes CDR1 LGHDT and CDR2 YNNKEL (reference sequence). The CDR3 has 16 amino acids. The DNA of the CDR3 is TGTGCCAGCAGCCAAGGAGTAGCGGGATCCTACAATGAGCAGTTCTTC. Translation: CASSQGVAGSYNEQFF.

This clone was picked up one time. This chain uses TRBV9 with TRBJ1-5; D is ambiguous. The CDR3 is 15 residues long. Trimming took 4 bases from V and 0 from J, leaving 11 bases between them. Germline loops: CDR1 SGDLS, CDR2 YYNGEE. CDR3: CASSPSGDSNQPQHF. DNA of the CDR3: TGTGCCAGCAGCCCCAGTGGAGATAGCAATCAGCCCCAGCATTTT.

The J gene is TRBJ1-5, the V gene TRBV2, with a weak D call TRBD1 (6 bases). The CDR3 is 15 amino acids. The V gene lost 0 bases and the J gene lost 4 bases, with 10 bases spanning the gap. Germline lookup yields CDR1 SNHLY and CDR2 FYNNEI. CDR3 in DNA: TGTGCCAGCAGTGAAGCCAGGGGAAGAAATCAGCCCCAGCATTTT. Translation: CASSEARGRNQPQHF.

This clone is categorized as large (0.1 to 1%). The chain joins TRBV2 to TRBJ2-7, with 7 bases aligning to TRBD2. After removal of 0 bases from V and 3 bases from J, the junction contained 8 bases not matched to a gene. Germline V gene lookup returns CDR1 SNHLY and CDR2 FYNNEI. The CDR3 length is 16 residues. The CDR3 here is CASSEARIAGGYEQYF. As DNA, the CDR3 is TGTGCCAGCAGTGAAGCCAGGATAGCGGGTGGCTACGAGCAGTACTTC.

The CDR3, as DNA: TGTGCCAGCAGTACCAGGGGGCGGGGACAGCCCCAGCATTTT. This sequence encodes CASSTRGRGQPQHF. This chain uses TRBV6-6 with TRBJ1-5; 8 bases map to TRBD1. CDR1 and CDR2 (germline): MNHNY, SVGAGI (reference sequence). V dropped 5 bases and J dropped 7; count of bases not matched to a gene: 7. The CDR3 contains 14 residues.

The genes are TRBV6-1 and TRBJ1-5; perhaps TRBD1 as D (5 bases). Trimming took off 2 bases at V and 6 bases at J, with 14 bases between the two ends. Germline V lookup: CDR1 MNHNS, CDR2 SASEGT. The CDR3 is 15 residues long. The CDR3 nucleotides read TGTGCCAGCAGTGAACGCGAAGGGGCCGGTCAGCCCCAGCATTTT. The encoded protein is CASSEREGAGQPQHF.

This clone appeared once. The chain combines TRBV11-3 with TRBJ2-5; D might be TRBD1 (6 bases). Germline V gene data show CDR1 as SGHNT and CDR2 as YENEEA. With 1 base removed from V and 4 bases from J, the gap between germline ends came to 19 bases. The CDR3 contains 17 residues. Here the CDR3 reads CASSLGQPGVEGETQYF. The CDR3 nucleotides read TGTGCCAGCAGCTTAGGTCAGCCAGGGGTCGAGGGAGAGACCCAGTACTTC.

The V call is TRBV19, the J call TRBJ1-2, with TRBD1 matching 8 bases. Trimming took 5 bases from V and 3 from J; bases not matched to a gene: 5. The CDR3 contains 14 residues. Germline V gene data show CDR1 as LNHDA and CDR2 as SQIVND (reference sequence). Here the CDR3 DNA reads TGTGCCAGTAGTCCTCGGACAGGGTACTATGGCTACACCTTC. It translates to CASSPRTGYYGYTF.